A single sample gave rise to the 21 T cell receptor beta chains below, sequenced in a study of blood T cells in healthy people across ages. Then a second PCR, running about 6 to 11 cycles, was carried out with a sample-barcoded 5' primer and a J-beta primer mix. TCRdb analysed the 5' RACE reads with MiXCR anew, one entry per CDR3 protein. The data hold about 1.4 million distinct CDR3 sequences, with 55% to 75% observed a single time. The sample was blood. The receptors were sampled from a man between 18 and 29 years old in good health.

J is TRBJ1-4 and V is TRBV6-6, with 8 bases identical to TRBD1. Germline CDR1 MNHNY, CDR2 SVGAGI (reference sequence). After removal of 2 bases from V and 7 bases from J, the junction contained 9 bases not matched to a gene. This CDR3 has 16 residues. The CDR3 coding sequence is TGTGCCAGCAGTTACGTCCCCCAGGGGGCTGGTGAAAAACTGTTTTTT. Protein product: CASSYVPQGAGEKLFF.

The CDR3 spells CSVTLAEAGYEQYF. As DNA, the CDR3 is TGCAGCGTCACACTAGCGGAAGCAGGATACGAGCAGTACTTC. V gene TRBV29-1 combines with J gene TRBJ2-7; 8 bases are a match to TRBD2. The CDR3 runs 14 residues. J lost 4 bases, V lost 6 bases, and 11 bases had no gene match. CDR1 and CDR2 from the germline V gene are SQVTM and ANQGSEA.

The genes are TRBV11-2 and TRBJ2-7; D gene ambiguous. This CDR3 has 13 residues. Germline loops: CDR1 SGHAT, CDR2 FQNNGV. Trimming cost V 1 base and J 5 bases, with 9 bases left between them. The CDR3 sequence is CASSLVLQNEQYF. The DNA for the CDR3 is TGTGCCAGCAGCTTAGTTCTCCAGAACGAGCAGTACTTC.

This chain links TRBV6-6 with TRBJ1-5; weak D call: TRBD1 (5 bases). V lost 4 bases and J 2 bases, leaving 12 bases between the germline ends. From germline, CDR1 is MNHNY and CDR2 SVGAGI (reference sequence). This CDR3 comprises 15 residues. The CDR3 DNA reads TGTGCCAGCAGTTCGCAGGGTTTCCGCAATCAGCCCCAGCATTTT. Translating gives CASSSQGFRNQPQHF.

This clonotype was observed a few times. This chain links TRBV12-3 or TRBV12-4 with TRBJ2-7; D could derive from TRBD1 or TRBD2 (5 bases each). The DNA end favors TRBJ2-5, so the J call may be wrong. The CDR3 has 14 residues. The CDR3: CASSLGGRDETQYF. In nucleotides, the CDR3 is TGTGCCAGCAGTTTAGGGGGACGGGACGAGACCCAGTACTTC.

V gene TRBV5-1 combines with J gene TRBJ1-1; D uncertain. The CDR3 has 16 residues. Looked up from germline, CDR1 is SGHRS and CDR2 is YFSETQ. V lost 1 base and J lost 1, with 14 bases in between. DNA of the CDR3: TGCGCCAGCAGCTTGCTTCCGGGAGCTCAGAACACTGAAGCTTTCTTT. It encodes CASSLLPGAQNTEAFF.

This clonotype was detected only a few times. The rearrangement links TRBV7-9 to TRBJ2-5; D may be TRBD1 (5 bases). The CDR3 totals 16 residues. CDR1 and CDR2 (germline): SEHNR, FQNEAQ (reference sequence). Trimming took off 5 bases at V and 0 bases at J, with 16 bases between the two ends. The CDR3 region is CASSPMAGQYQETQYF. CDR3 DNA sequence: TGTGCCAGCAGCCCAATGGCAGGGCAGTACCAAGAGACCCAGTACTTC.

The rearrangement links TRBV28 to TRBJ2-7, with no clear D. This CDR3 is built from 14 residues. Germline V gene lookup returns CDR1 MDHEN and CDR2 SYDVKM. V was trimmed by 7 bases and J by 2 bases, leaving 15 bases between them. CDR3 protein: CASTMSLNPYEQYF. The CDR3 DNA reads as TGTGCCAGCACCATGTCCCTAAACCCCTACGAGCAGTACTTC.

This clonotype has a single count. The genes are TRBV4-1 and TRBJ2-7; a possible D gene is TRBD1 (5 bases). Germline CDR1 and CDR2: MGHRA and YSYEKL. CDR3 length: 15 amino acids. V lost 1 base and J lost 3, with 13 bases in between. In nucleotides, the CDR3 is TGCGCCAGCAGCCAAGGACAGATGGGTCTCTACGAGCAGTACTTC. The encoded protein is CASSQGQMGLYEQYF.

The chain links TRBV18 to TRBJ1-2, with 7 bases identical to TRBD1. The ends lost 5 bases at V and 7 bases at J; junction bases unmatched: 7. The CDR3 runs 13 residues. CDR1 is KGHSH, CDR2 LQKENI, per germline. Here the CDR3 reads CASSAGQDRGYTF. CDR3 coding DNA: TGTGCCAGCTCAGCCGGACAGGACCGTGGCTACACCTTC.

This CDR3 is CASSLSEGSSGNTIYF. The CDR3 region has the DNA TGTGCCAGCAGTTTGAGTGAAGGAAGCTCTGGAAACACCATATATTTT. The chain is built from TRBV12-3 or TRBV12-4 and TRBJ1-3, with unresolved D. With 3 bases removed from V and 0 bases from J, the gap between germline ends came to 12 bases. The CDR3 is 16 residues long.

The chain is built from TRBV5-6 and TRBJ2-4; TRBD1 aligns across 7 bases. The J call may be mistaken, given a closer DNA end match to TRBJ2-7. This CDR3 spans 15 amino acids. From germline, CDR1 is SGHDT and CDR2 YYEEEE. The CDR3 DNA reads TGTGCCAGCAGCTTGGCCGGGACAGCCATCTACGAGCAGTACTTC. Its protein product is CASSLAGTAIYEQYF.

The chain employs TRBV20-1 and TRBJ2-1, with 7 bases matching TRBD1. The CDR3 contains 13 residues. The ends lost 6 bases at V and 6 bases at J; junction bases unmatched: 8. CDR1 is DFQATT, CDR2 SNEGSKA, per germline (reference sequence). The CDR3 DNA reads TGCAGTGCCCCCGACAGGGAATTCAATGAGCAGTTCTTC. Protein sequence: CSAPDREFNEQFF.

This clonotype showed up just a few times. The genes are TRBV12-3 or TRBV12-4 and TRBJ1-2; 7 bases line up with TRBD1. J lost 4 bases, V lost 6 bases, and 11 bases had no gene match. There are 15 residues in the CDR3. In nucleotides, the CDR3 is TGTGCCAGCAGCCCAAGCTTCAGGGGGGGCTATGGCTACACCTTC. It specifies CASSPSFRGGYGYTF.

The rearrangement links TRBV20-1 to TRBJ2-3, with 12 bases identical to TRBD2. Unmatched junction bases numbered 5, after V lost 1 base and J lost 3 bases. CDR1 DFQATT and CDR2 SNEGSKA come from the germline V gene (reference sequence). The CDR3 covers 16 residues. CDR3 DNA: TGCAGTGCTAGAGGACTAGCGGGAGTAGGAACAGATACGCAGTATTTT. It is translated as CSARGLAGVGTDTQYF.

CDR3 sequence: CASSNGLPGQETQYF. In nucleotides, the CDR3 is TGTGCCAGCAGTAACGGACTCCCGGGACAAGAGACCCAGTACTTC. This sequence joins TRBV6-5 and TRBJ2-5, with a tentative D call TRBD2 (5 bases). Germline values: CDR1 MNHEY, CDR2 SVGAGI. The V and J ends lost 5 bases and 2 bases respectively, with 15 bases between them. The CDR3 covers 15 residues.

V usage is TRBV5-6 and J usage is TRBJ1-2; D ambiguous. CDR3 size: 14 residues. CDR1 is SGHDT and CDR2 is YYEEEE in the germline V gene. The V end lost 4 bases, the J end lost 8 bases, and 18 bases lay between the germline ends. DNA for the CDR3: TGTGCCAGCAGCCTGCTATGGCGGAATGAGGGCTACACCTTC. Protein product: CASSLLWRNEGYTF.

The J gene is TRBJ2-1, the V gene TRBV4-1; 10 nucleotides align to TRBD2. Germline CDR1 is MGHRA and CDR2 is YSYEKL. This CDR3 is built from 15 residues. With 1 base clipped from V and 14 bases from J, the junction kept 11 bases outside the gene matches. As DNA, the CDR3 is TGCGCCAGCAGCCAAGGGGGGCAGACTAGCGGGTTGGAGTTCTTC. Protein product: CASSQGGQTSGLEFF.

The chain is built from TRBV6-1 and TRBJ2-7, with 10 bases fitting TRBD2. The ends lost 10 bases at V and 0 bases at J; junction bases unmatched: 9. Germline V gives CDR1 MNHNS, CDR2 SASEGT. The CDR3 has 15 residues. For the CDR3, the DNA is TGTGCCACCCGGCAACTAGCGGGGAGCTCCTACGAGCAGTACTTC. It is translated as CATRQLAGSSYEQYF.

There are a few counts of this clonotype. The chain joins TRBV6-2 or TRBV6-3 to TRBJ2-1; no definite D call. CDR1 is MNHEY and CDR2 is SVGEGT in the germline V gene. The length of the CDR3 is 16 residues. V was pared by 6 bases and J by 4 bases, with 19 bases between. CDR3 sequence: CASSTTRAATYNEQFF. The CDR3 nucleotides are TGTGCCAGCAGCACCACTCGGGCGGCGACATACAATGAGCAGTTCTTC.

This chain joins TRBV4-3 and TRBJ2-5, with 8 bases lining up with TRBD2. The CDR3 totals 17 residues. The V segment lost 0 bases and the J segment 11 bases; nucleotides outside the gene matches: 17. Germline values: CDR1 LGHNA, CDR2 YSLEER. CDR3 nucleotide sequence: TGCGCCAGCAGCCAAGATGTAGCCAGCGGGGGCAGAGGGGAGCAGTACTTC. Its protein is CASSQDVASGGRGEQYF.